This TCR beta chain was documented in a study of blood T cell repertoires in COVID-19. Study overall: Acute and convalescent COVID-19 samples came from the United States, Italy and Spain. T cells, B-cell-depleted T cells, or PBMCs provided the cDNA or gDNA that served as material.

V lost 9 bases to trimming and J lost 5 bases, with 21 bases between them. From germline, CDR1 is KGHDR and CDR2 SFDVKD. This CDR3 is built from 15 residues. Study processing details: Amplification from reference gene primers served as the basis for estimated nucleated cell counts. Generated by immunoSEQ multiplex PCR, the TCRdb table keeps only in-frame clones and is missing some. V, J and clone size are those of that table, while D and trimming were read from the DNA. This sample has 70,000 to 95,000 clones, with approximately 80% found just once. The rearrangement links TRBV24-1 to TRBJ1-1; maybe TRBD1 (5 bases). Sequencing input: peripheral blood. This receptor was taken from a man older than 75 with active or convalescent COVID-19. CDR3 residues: CATSPRSGEVTEAFF. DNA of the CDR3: TGTGCCACCTCACCAAGGTCGGGGGAGGTTACTGAAGCTTTCTTT.